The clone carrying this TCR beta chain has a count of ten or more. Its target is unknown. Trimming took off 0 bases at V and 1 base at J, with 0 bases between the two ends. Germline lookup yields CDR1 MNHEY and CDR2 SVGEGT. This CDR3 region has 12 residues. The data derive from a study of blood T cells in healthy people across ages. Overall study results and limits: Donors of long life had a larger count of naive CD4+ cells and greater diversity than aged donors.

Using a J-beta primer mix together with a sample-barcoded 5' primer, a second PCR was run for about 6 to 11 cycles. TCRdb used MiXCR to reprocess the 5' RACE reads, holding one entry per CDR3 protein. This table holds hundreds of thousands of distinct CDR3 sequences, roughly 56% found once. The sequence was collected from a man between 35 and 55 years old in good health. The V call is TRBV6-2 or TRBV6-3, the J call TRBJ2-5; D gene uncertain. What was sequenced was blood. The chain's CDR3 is CASSYSQETQYF. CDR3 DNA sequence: TGTGCCAGCAGTTACTCCCAAGAGACCCAGTACTTC.